What follows are 11 T cell receptor beta chains derived from one specimen sequenced in a study of PD-1 blockade in mismatch repair-deficient tumors. Assay: immunoSEQ multiplex PCR; the TCRdb copy retains only in-frame clones and omits some. The sample has under 150,000 clones, 70% to 90% seen once. Specimen: peripheral blood, collected 44 weeks after starting pembrolizumab. The receptors derive from an adult with mismatch repair-deficient cancer.

V usage is TRBV2 and J usage is TRBJ1-1, with D possibly matching TRBD1 (5 bases). The germline gives CDR1 SNHLY, CDR2 FYNNEI. V lost 3 bases and J 7 bases, leaving 9 bases between the germline ends. The length of the CDR3 is 12 residues. The DNA of the CDR3 is TGTGCCAGCAGTGATGGAGGGGTTGAAGCTTTCTTT. As protein: CASSDGGVEAFF. The complete variable domain, with remaining parts taken from reference TRBV2 and TRBJ1-1, reads EPEVTQTPSHQVTQMGQEVILRCVPISNHLYFYWYRQILGQKVEFLVSFYNNEISEKSEIFDDQFSVERPDGSNFTLKIRSTKLEDSAMYFCASSDGGVEAFFGQGTRLTVV.

This rearrangement joins TRBV28 to TRBJ1-5; weak D call: TRBD1 (6 bases). The CDR3 runs 14 residues. The V end lost 3 bases, the J end lost 4 bases, and 10 bases lay between the germline ends. Per germline, CDR1 MDHEN and CDR2 SYDVKM. As DNA, the CDR3 is TGTGCCAGCAGTTTTTCGGGGGCTAATCAGCCCCAGCATTTT. Translation: CASSFSGANQPQHF.

The chain carries TRBV21-1 and TRBJ1-3. TRBV21-1 is shown as a pseudogene. The CDR3 consists of 15 residues. The CDR3 DNA sequence: TGTGCCAGCCCGTACCCGGAAAGCTCTGGAAACACCATATATTTT. Encoded protein: CASPYPESSGNTIYF.

V gene TRBV7-9 combines with J gene TRBJ2-7; D is perhaps TRBD2 (6 bases). Germline values: CDR1 SEHNR, CDR2 FQNEAQ (reference sequence). Trimming shortened V by 4 bases and J by 4 bases, and 14 bases separated the two germline ends. This CDR3 spans 14 amino acids. This CDR3 is CASSSPTSKYEQYF. The CDR3 DNA sequence: TGTGCCAGCAGCTCCCCCACTAGCAAGTACGAGCAGTACTTC.

This chain joins TRBV27 and TRBJ2-7, with 10 bases lining up with TRBD1. Trimming at V came to 3 bases and at J to 5 bases, leaving 1 base not matched to a gene. The germline CDR1 and CDR2 sequences are MNHEY and SMNVEV (reference sequence). CDR3 length: 13 residues. Here the CDR3 DNA reads TGTGCCAGCAGTTTGACAGGGGGCCACGAGCAGTACTTC. It yields the protein CASSLTGGHEQYF.

V gene TRBV11-2 combines with J gene TRBJ2-2; D is ambiguous. Trimming left V 1 base short and J 5 bases short, with 5 bases between. Germline-derived CDR1 and CDR2 are SGHAT and FQNNGV. There are 13 residues in the CDR3. The CDR3 loop is CASSLVETGELFF. The CDR3 region has the DNA TGTGCCAGCAGCTTAGTTGAGACCGGGGAGCTGTTTTTT.

The V call is TRBV28, the J call TRBJ2-2; D is unclear. Germline lookup yields CDR1 MDHEN and CDR2 SYDVKM. V lost 6 bases and J lost 7, with 18 bases in between. CDR3 length: 15 residues. The chain's CDR3 is CASSLDRFFGGELFF. As DNA, the CDR3 is TGTGCCAGCAGCCTGGACCGCTTTTTCGGCGGGGAGCTGTTTTTT.

The chain links TRBV18 to TRBJ1-1, with 9 nucleotides matching TRBD1. The CDR3 is made up of 17 amino acids. J was trimmed by 3 bases and V by 3 bases; bases with no gene match: 11. CDR1 and CDR2 (germline): KGHSH, LQKENI. DNA for the CDR3: TGTGCCAGCTCACCCCCCTCGGGGACAGGGCGGGACACTGAAGCTTTCTTT. Protein product: CASSPPSGTGRDTEAFF.

V usage is TRBV19 and J usage is TRBJ2-7; TRBD2 matches at 8 bases. Germline CDR1 and CDR2: LNHDA and SQIVND (reference sequence). The CDR3 loop spans 15 amino acids. V shed 2 bases, J shed 3 bases, and the junction held 6 bases outside the gene matches. The CDR3 region is CASSIMAGGNYEQYF. CDR3 bases: TGTGCCAGTAGTATAATGGCGGGAGGTAACTACGAGCAGTACTTC.

J is TRBJ2-7 and V is TRBV7-9; no firm D call. The ends were cut back, 5 bases at V and 6 bases at J, with 17 bases in the middle. From germline, CDR1 is SEHNR and CDR2 FQNEAQ (reference sequence). This CDR3 is 14 amino acids long. CDR3 protein: CASSPSWVLSEQYF. DNA of the CDR3: TGTGCCAGCAGCCCAAGTTGGGTTCTGTCCGAGCAGTACTTC.

The chain links TRBV4-3 to TRBJ2-3; D possibly corresponds to TRBD2 (6 bases). The germline V gene has CDR1 LGHNA and CDR2 YSLEER. Trimming took off 0 bases at V and 0 bases at J, with 10 bases between the two ends. The CDR3 is 16 residues long. The CDR3 reads CASSQEVAASTDTQYF. The CDR3 DNA reads TGCGCCAGCAGCCAAGAGGTAGCGGCTAGCACAGATACGCAGTATTTT.